The 24 T cell receptor beta chains presented below share a single source sample, sequenced in a study of blood T cell repertoires in COVID-19 (dated by TCRdb to about 2020). Library method: the immunoSEQ multiplex PCR assay. Sourced from immuneACCESS, this table was stored by TCRdb with only in-frame sequences that have V and J called. A share of the clones is absent; for the studies checked, an unresolved V gene accounts for under half, and the remainder has no known explanation. The sample yields 250,000 or so clones; 84% were counted once. Around 4.2% of the sample goes to the ten largest clones. Material: peripheral blood. The receptors come from a man aged 55 to 70 with acute or convalescent COVID-19.

This chain connects TRBV9 to TRBJ1-6; no firm D call. V was trimmed by 1 base and J by 6 bases, leaving 11 bases between them. The CDR3 loop spans 15 amino acids. The germline V gene encodes CDR1 SGDLS and CDR2 YYNGEE. CDR3 loop: CASSVNMGVNSPLHF. DNA for the CDR3: TGTGCCAGCAGCGTAAATATGGGAGTTAATTCACCCCTCCACTTT.

The J gene is TRBJ1-5, the V gene TRBV19; tentative D call: TRBD1 (6 bases). The CDR3 length is 17 residues. CDR1 LNHDA and CDR2 SQIVND come from the germline V gene (reference sequence). V dropped 4 bases and J dropped 1 base, with 17 bases sitting between them. CDR3 sequence reads: CASSTSRQVTSNQPQHF. The CDR3 coding sequence is TGTGCCAGTAGTACTTCACGACAGGTGACAAGCAATCAGCCCCAGCATTTT.

V usage is TRBV9 and J usage is TRBJ2-3; 7 positions match TRBD2. Germline V gene sequence: CDR1 SGDLS, CDR2 YYNGEE. This CDR3 contains 16 residues. After removal of 3 bases from V and 6 bases from J, the junction contained 13 bases not matched to a gene. CDR3 residues: CASSAQPGLLLDTQYF. CDR3 bases: TGTGCCAGCAGCGCCCAACCGGGACTACTTTTGGATACGCAGTATTTT.

The chain is built from TRBV5-5 and TRBJ1-2, with D unresolved. The germline CDR1 and CDR2 sequences are SGHKS and YYEKEE (reference sequence). V was clipped by 0 bases and J by 4 bases, with 7 bases between them. This CDR3 has 13 residues. The CDR3 loop reads CASSLVSGYGYTF. Here the CDR3 DNA reads TGTGCCAGCAGCTTGGTGTCAGGCTATGGCTACACCTTC.

The chain links TRBV15 to TRBJ1-5; D is unclear. Germline V CDR1 and CDR2: LNHNV, YYDKDF (reference sequence). V was pared by 5 bases and J by 7 bases, with 15 bases between. This CDR3 comprises 14 residues. CDR3 bases: TGTGCCACCAGCTTTATTTGGAGAGGCCAGCCCCAGCATTTT. This translates into CATSFIWRGQPQHF.

The chain couples TRBV10-1 to TRBJ2-3; 11 bases line up with TRBD1. The ends lost 7 bases at V and 5 bases at J; junction bases unmatched: 5. Germline assignment: CDR1 WNHNN and CDR2 SYGVQD (reference sequence). The CDR3 has 14 residues. This chain's CDR3 is CASKAGQGGDTQYF. The CDR3 bases are TGCGCCAGCAAGGCGGGACAGGGGGGAGATACGCAGTATTTT.

This chain joins TRBV6-1 and TRBJ2-5; the match to TRBD2 covers 13 bases. The trim removed 3 bases at V and 4 bases at J, leaving 5 bases unmatched. Germline assignment: CDR1 MNHNS and CDR2 SASEGT. There are 16 residues in the CDR3. The CDR3 DNA reads TGTGCCAGCAGTGACAGGGGACTAGCGGGAAGAGAGACCCAGTACTTC. The encoded protein is CASSDRGLAGRETQYF.

The rearrangement uses TRBV11-2 and TRBJ1-2, with D perhaps matching TRBD1 (6 bases). V was pared by 4 bases and J by 0 bases, with 12 bases between. Germline lookup yields CDR1 SGHAT and CDR2 FQNNGV. CDR3 length: 15 residues. In nucleotides, the CDR3 is TGTGCCAGCAGCTCCGGGACAAGCACTAACTATGGCTACACCTTC. It specifies CASSSGTSTNYGYTF.

This clone was observed a few times. V and J are TRBV11-1 and TRBJ1-2; perhaps TRBD1 as D (6 bases). CDR3 length: 15 amino acids. Germline CDR1 and CDR2: SGHAT and FQDESV (reference sequence). The V end lost 5 bases, the J end lost 0 bases, and 13 bases lay between the germline ends. DNA of the CDR3: TGTGCCAGCAGCCGAAACGGACAGTCTAACTATGGCTACACCTTC. It specifies CASSRNGQSNYGYTF. The full variable domain, rest sourced from reference TRBV11-1 and TRBJ1-2, is EAEVAQSPRYKITEKSQAVAFWCDPISGHATLYWYRQILGQGPELLVQFQDESVVDDSQLPKDRFSAERLKGVDSTLKIQPAELGDSAMYLCASSRNGQSNYGYTFGSGTRLTVV.

V and J are TRBV7-2 and TRBJ1-6; the D is unclear. The CDR3 has 14 amino acids. Germline lookup yields CDR1 SGHTA and CDR2 FQGNSA. V lost 0 bases and J 9 bases, leaving 9 bases between the germline ends. The CDR3 loop is CASSLAGVSSPLHF. The CDR3, as DNA: TGTGCCAGCAGCTTAGCGGGAGTCAGTTCACCCCTCCACTTT.

This clone was counted a single time. The chain uses TRBV30 and TRBJ2-4, with 12 bases fitting TRBD2. Germline assignment: CDR1 GTSNPN and CDR2 SVGIG (reference sequence). The CDR3 loop spans 14 amino acids. Germline trimming cut 4 bases from V and 15 bases from J; bases unmatched to any gene: 13. The DNA of the CDR3 is TGTGCCTGGAAGGCTAGCGGGGGGGCCAGCCTTCGGTACTTC. Protein: CAWKASGGASLRYF. Full variable domain (missing parts from reference TRBV30 and TRBJ2-4): SQTIHQWPATLVQPVGSPLSLECTVEGTSNPNLYWYRQAAGRGLQLLFYSVGIGQISSEVPQNLSASRPQDRQFILSSKKLLLSDSGFYLCAWKASGGASLRYFGAGTRLSVL.

This clone was counted a single time. The chain combines TRBV9 with TRBJ2-5; 9 positions agree with TRBD2. The trim removed 1 base at V and 4 bases at J, leaving 5 bases unmatched. The germline CDR1 and CDR2 sequences are SGDLS and YYNGEE. This CDR3 has 15 residues. This CDR3 is CASSVRSGRLETQYF. CDR3 coding DNA: TGTGCCAGCAGCGTACGTAGCGGGAGATTAGAGACCCAGTACTTC.

In its sample, this clone was seen a few times. This sequence joins TRBV14 and TRBJ2-4; TRBD2 is a possible D gene (6 bases). CDR1 SGHDN and CDR2 FVKESK come from the germline V gene. V dropped 1 base and J dropped 7 bases, with 8 bases sitting between them. CDR3 size: 13 residues. CDR3 DNA: TGTGCCAGCAGCCAAGGGGGGGATAACATTCAGTACTTC. Its protein product is CASSQGGDNIQYF.

The CDR3 nucleotides read TGCGCCAGCAGCGCCTCGGGACAGATTGTTAACTATGGCTACACCTTC. Residues: CASSASGQIVNYGYTF. V gene TRBV5-1 combines with J gene TRBJ1-2, with TRBD1 matching over 7 bases. CDR1 is SGHRS, CDR2 YFSETQ, per germline. The CDR3 is made up of 16 amino acids. V trimming: 4 bases; J trimming: 1 base; junction bases outside the gene matches: 10.

Written as DNA, the CDR3 is TGTGCCAGCAGCGCCCCGGGTGGCTCTGGGGCCAACGTCCTGACTTTC. It translates to CASSAPGGSGANVLTF. The chain carries TRBV5-6 and TRBJ2-6; D call uncertain. The CDR3 totals 16 residues. The germline CDR1 and CDR2 sequences are SGHDT and YYEEEE. The V and J ends lost 4 bases and 0 bases respectively, with 11 bases between them.

The CDR3 protein is CASSIRQGGEQYF. The CDR3 bases are TGTGCCAGTAGTATTCGACAGGGTGGCGAGCAGTACTTC. This rearrangement joins TRBV19 to TRBJ2-7, with TRBD1 matching 7 bases. Germline V gene data show CDR1 as LNHDA and CDR2 as SQIVND (reference sequence). This CDR3 has 13 amino acids. Unmatched junction bases numbered 5, after V lost 3 bases and J lost 6 bases.

The chain joins TRBV2 to TRBJ2-7, with 8 nucleotides matching TRBD2. The CDR3 totals 17 residues. The ends lost 3 bases at V and 7 bases at J; junction bases unmatched: 17. Per the germline V gene, CDR1 is SNHLY and CDR2 is FYNNEI. CDR3 in amino acids: CASSDWSGGDRRREQYF. As DNA, the CDR3 is TGTGCCAGCAGTGATTGGAGCGGGGGCGACAGGAGGAGGGAGCAGTACTTC.

The chain carries TRBV6-1 and TRBJ2-7; 10 bases are shared with TRBD2. The germline CDR1 and CDR2 sequences are MNHNS and SASEGT. V lost 4 bases to trimming and J lost 2 bases; unmatched junction nucleotides: 17. This CDR3 has 19 amino acids. CDR3 residues: CASSVPPLQRGGSPYEQYF. CDR3 bases: TGTGCCAGCAGTGTGCCCCCACTACAGCGGGGGGGCTCCCCCTACGAGCAGTACTTC.

This clone was picked up one time. The chain links TRBV6-2 or TRBV6-3 to TRBJ2-1, with a possible D match to TRBD2 (5 bases). Germline V gene lookup returns CDR1 MNHEY and CDR2 SVGEGT. This CDR3 spans 15 amino acids. V lost 2 bases and J lost 10, with 18 bases in between. DNA of the CDR3: TGTGCCAGCAGTTACGAACTAGTCTGGCGACGAGAGCAGTTCTTC. The encoded protein is CASSYELVWRREQFF.

With regard to this clone: Germline is not matched at one junction end, which may reflect a read error. The gene calls are TRBV18 and TRBJ2-7; D perhaps matches TRBD1 (5 bases). CDR3 size: 15 residues. The germline gives CDR1 KGHSH, CDR2 LQKENI. Here the CDR3 DNA reads TGTGCCAGCTCACCACGGTCAGGGATCTCCGACGAGCAGTACTTC. Protein product: CASSPRSGISDEQYF.

This chain joins TRBV27 and TRBJ2-3; possible D gene TRBD2, 5 bases. Trimming took 1 base from V and 3 from J, leaving 11 bases between them. Germline V gives CDR1 MNHEY, CDR2 SMNVEV (reference sequence). The CDR3 extends over 15 amino acids. As DNA, the CDR3 is TGTGCCAGCAGTTTATTGGGAGATGGAACAGATACGCAGTATTTT. Translated: CASSLLGDGTDTQYF.

J is TRBJ2-7 and V is TRBV18; no clear D. CDR1 and CDR2 from the germline V gene are KGHSH and LQKENI. The ends were cut back, 6 bases at V and 2 bases at J, with 14 bases in the middle. The CDR3 spans 14 residues. In DNA form, the CDR3 reads TGTGCCAGCTCCCCCGGGTCTGCGCCCTACGAGCAGTACTTC. It specifies CASSPGSAPYEQYF.

The rearrangement links TRBV18 to TRBJ2-7; TRBD2 agrees at 7 bases. CDR1 and CDR2 from the germline V gene are KGHSH and LQKENI. The CDR3 length is 14 residues. V shed 2 bases, J shed 1 base, and the junction held 2 bases outside the gene matches. CDR3 loop: CASSPGEGSYEQYF. In nucleotides, the CDR3 is TGTGCCAGCTCACCAGGGGAGGGTTCCTACGAGCAGTACTTC.

This rearrangement joins TRBV3-1 (or the pseudogene TRBV3-2) to TRBJ1-5; D not certain. In germline, CDR1 is LGHDT, CDR2 YNNKEL (reference sequence). Trimming removed 4 bases from V and 3 bases from J, with 19 bases in between. The CDR3 totals 17 residues. CDR3 protein: CASSRGLDYPLNQPQHF. CDR3 sequence (DNA): TGTGCCAGCAGCCGAGGATTGGACTACCCCCTCAATCAGCCCCAGCATTTT.